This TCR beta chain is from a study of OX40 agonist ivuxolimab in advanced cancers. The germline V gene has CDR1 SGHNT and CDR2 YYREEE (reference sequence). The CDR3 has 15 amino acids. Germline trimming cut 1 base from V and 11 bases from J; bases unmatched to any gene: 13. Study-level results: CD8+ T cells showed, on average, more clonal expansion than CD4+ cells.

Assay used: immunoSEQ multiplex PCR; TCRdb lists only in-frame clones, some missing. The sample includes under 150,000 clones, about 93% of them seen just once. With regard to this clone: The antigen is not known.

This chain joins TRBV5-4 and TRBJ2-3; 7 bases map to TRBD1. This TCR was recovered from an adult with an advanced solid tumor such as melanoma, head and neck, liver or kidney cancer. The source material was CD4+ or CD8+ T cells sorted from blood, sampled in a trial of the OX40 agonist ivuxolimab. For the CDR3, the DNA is TGTGCCAGCAGCTTGTCCGGGACAGTCGCCAAGGGGCAGTATTTT. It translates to CASSLSGTVAKGQYF. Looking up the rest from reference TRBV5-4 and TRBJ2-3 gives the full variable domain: ETGVTQSPTHLIKTRGQQVTLRCSSQSGHNTVSWYQQALGQGPQFIFQYYREEENGRGNFPPRFSGLQFPNYSSELNVNALELDDSALYLCASSLSGTVAKGQYFGPGTRLTVL.